These 8 T cell receptor beta chains share one sample of origin, sequenced in a study of post-analysis software for immune sequencing data. The authors incorporated unique molecular identifiers into the TCR beta cDNA libraries. Each CDR3 protein is one row after TCRdb ran MiXCR on the PCR reads. The table includes approximately 730,000 distinct CDR3 sequences, roughly 30% detected once. Study-wide findings and caveats: Higher frequency in patients than in controls was seen for roughly five TRBV segments, with TRBV5-6, TRBV5-1 and TRBV20-1 among them.

Their recognized antigens are unknown. Sample: blood. Receptors originate from a girl aged 10 to 17 with multiple sclerosis.

This clonotype has only a few counts. An end of the junction differs from the germline gene, which may be a read error. The chain is built from TRBV7-7 and TRBJ2-7, with TRBD1 matching 10 bases. This CDR3 spans 15 amino acids. Germline assignment: CDR1 SSHAT and CDR2 FNYEAQ (reference sequence). The CDR3 is CASSFGQGDTYEQYF. CDR3 nucleotides: TGTGCTAGCAGCTTTGGACAGGGGGACACCTACGAGCAGTACTTC.

The J gene is TRBJ2-5, the V gene TRBV11-2; D call uncertain. The CDR3 spans 15 residues. With 1 base removed from V and 2 bases from J, the gap between germline ends came to 11 bases. Germline loops: CDR1 SGHAT, CDR2 FQNNGV. The CDR3 DNA is TGTGCCAGCAGCTTAGTCGGGTCAGAACAAGAGACCCAGTACTTC. Its protein is CASSLVGSEQETQYF.

This clonotype occurred many times. This rearrangement joins TRBV7-2 to TRBJ2-7, with 7 nucleotides matching TRBD2. The CDR3 covers 16 residues. V lost 6 bases, J lost 4 bases, and 15 bases stayed unmatched. Looked up from germline, CDR1 is SGHTA and CDR2 is FQGNSA. CDR3 residues: CASSLESKRGSYEQYF. CDR3 nucleotide sequence: TGTGCCAGCAGTCTAGAATCGAAGCGGGGATCTTACGAGCAGTACTTC.

In its sample, this clonotype was seen a few times. The CDR3 region has the DNA TGTGCCAGCAAGGGGGCAGGACCCTATGGCTACACCTTC. Amino acid sequence: CASKGAGPYGYTF. This chain uses TRBV7-9 with TRBJ1-2; 7 bases align to TRBD1. This CDR3 has 13 residues. With 7 bases clipped from V and 4 bases from J, the junction kept 6 bases outside the gene matches. Germline V lookup: CDR1 SEHNR, CDR2 FQNEAQ (reference sequence).

The V gene is TRBV2, the J gene TRBJ1-2; possibly TRBD1 for D (6 bases). The V gene lost 6 bases and the J gene lost 2 bases, with 13 bases spanning the gap. The CDR3 contains 14 residues. Germline loops: CDR1 SNHLY, CDR2 FYNNEI. The CDR3 DNA is TGTGCCAGCAGCCCAACAGGGATCAACTATGGCTACACCTTC. It translates to CASSPTGINYGYTF.

This clonotype turned up a few times. The genes are TRBV27 and TRBJ2-5, with D uncertain. Germline CDR1 MNHEY, CDR2 SMNVEV (reference sequence). With 10 bases removed from V and 2 bases from J, the gap between germline ends came to 14 bases. The CDR3 consists of 13 residues. The chain's CDR3 is CAILSAWQETQYF. In nucleotides, the CDR3 is TGTGCCATCCTCTCCGCGTGGCAAGAGACCCAGTACTTC.

The V and J genes are TRBV6-1 and TRBJ2-3, with D perhaps TRBD1 (5 bases). Trimming took 5 bases from V and 4 from J, leaving 13 bases between them. Looked up from germline, CDR1 is MNHNS and CDR2 is SASEGT. The CDR3 consists of 14 residues. The CDR3 bases are TGTGCCAGCAGTCTACTATGGGGCCCAGATACGCAGTATTTT. Protein: CASSLLWGPDTQYF.

The chain uses TRBV3-1 and TRBJ2-2; D assignment may be TRBD1 or TRBD2 (5 bases each). V lost 4 bases to trimming and J lost 4 bases, with 10 bases between them. Per germline, CDR1 LGHDT and CDR2 YNNKEL (reference sequence). The CDR3 covers 14 residues. The CDR3 protein is CASSPRAGTGELFF. CDR3 DNA: TGTGCCAGCAGCCCCAGGGCGGGCACCGGGGAGCTGTTTTTT.